Listed below are T cell receptor beta chains from one sample, sequenced in a study of shared clonotypes between healthy human individuals. Clones were sequenced by immunoSEQ multiplex PCR, and TCRdb holds only the in-frame ones, with some missing. The table shows 450,000 to 550,000 clones, with 79% occurring only once. Sequences were obtained from PBMCs. The source is a woman between 40 and 55 years old in good health. Some clones in this sample may be carry-over from other donors' samples. The CDR3 runs from the conserved cysteine through the conserved F or W.

CDR3aa	v_gene	j_gene
CASSVLQGESGELFF	TRBV2	TRBJ2-2
CASSEQGNTEAFF	TRBV7-3	TRBJ1-1
CASSRGGSIDEQYF	TRBV9	TRBJ2-7
CASSLPSSGNEQYF	TRBV5-1	TRBJ2-7
CASSLTGLAGELFF	TRBV11-2	TRBJ2-2
CASSGSKGQTDTQYF	TRBV10-1	TRBJ2-3
CASSDGRYQETQYF	TRBV2	TRBJ2-5
CASSSKLAGGPGEQYF	TRBV27	TRBJ2-7
CASSQDRGRTVYEQYF	TRBV4-1	TRBJ2-7
CASSGRRQSYNEQFF	TRBV9	TRBJ2-1
CASSERGRGRGEQYF	TRBV6-1	TRBJ2-7
CASSRRPSGEETQYF	TRBV7-8	TRBJ2-5
CASSQDGTPYNEQFF	TRBV4-3	TRBJ2-1
CASSLGSAGGTQYF	TRBV11-1	TRBJ2-5
CATSPPRGLTGANVLTF	TRBV15	TRBJ2-6
CASSATSEQETQYF	TRBV10-2	TRBJ2-5
CASSLWWGESNTEAFF	TRBV7-9	TRBJ1-1
CASSWNSGLAYNEQFF	TRBV5-5	TRBJ2-1
CAYKPEGARTEAFF	TRBV30	TRBJ1-1
CASSLSGTGRGGANVLTF	TRBV7-9	TRBJ2-6
CASSSADRYEQYF	TRBV4-1	TRBJ2-7
CASSLGTFAGLDGYTF	TRBV5-1	TRBJ1-2
CASSDPTSYNEQFF	TRBV5-1	TRBJ2-1
CASSQASGRANYEQYF	TRBV4-1	TRBJ2-7
CASSGQGAGNTIYF	TRBV9	TRBJ1-3
CASRTGGPGWNTEAFF	TRBV7-2	TRBJ1-1
CASSYNGGSYEQYF	TRBV6-5	TRBJ2-7
CASSYSGTGGIGETQYF	TRBV11-2	TRBJ2-5
CASQTNYEQYF	TRBV28	TRBJ2-7
CASSLRAGGNTEAFF	TRBV11-2	TRBJ1-1
CASSWGSAYGYTF	TRBV28	TRBJ1-2
CASSVAGGRQETQYF	TRBV2	TRBJ2-5
CASSPGRSIYEQYF	TRBV19	TRBJ2-7
CASSRSARDEQFF	TRBV7-3	TRBJ2-1
CASSLEVQPQHF	TRBV7-9	TRBJ1-5
CASSVDGRRELFF	TRBV7-8	TRBJ2-2
CASSSNGLNEQYF	TRBV11-1	TRBJ2-7
CASSPGGPGANVLTF	TRBV18	TRBJ2-6
CASSLGGGAAYEQYF	TRBV7-2	TRBJ2-7
CASSPTGFGANVLTF	TRBV7-7	TRBJ2-6
CASSQGVWETQYF	TRBV14	TRBJ2-5
CASSFTYNEQFF	TRBV5-1	TRBJ2-1
CASSPGSDRFEEQYF	TRBV27	TRBJ2-7
CASSLNPSGSSYNEQFF	TRBV5-1	TRBJ2-1